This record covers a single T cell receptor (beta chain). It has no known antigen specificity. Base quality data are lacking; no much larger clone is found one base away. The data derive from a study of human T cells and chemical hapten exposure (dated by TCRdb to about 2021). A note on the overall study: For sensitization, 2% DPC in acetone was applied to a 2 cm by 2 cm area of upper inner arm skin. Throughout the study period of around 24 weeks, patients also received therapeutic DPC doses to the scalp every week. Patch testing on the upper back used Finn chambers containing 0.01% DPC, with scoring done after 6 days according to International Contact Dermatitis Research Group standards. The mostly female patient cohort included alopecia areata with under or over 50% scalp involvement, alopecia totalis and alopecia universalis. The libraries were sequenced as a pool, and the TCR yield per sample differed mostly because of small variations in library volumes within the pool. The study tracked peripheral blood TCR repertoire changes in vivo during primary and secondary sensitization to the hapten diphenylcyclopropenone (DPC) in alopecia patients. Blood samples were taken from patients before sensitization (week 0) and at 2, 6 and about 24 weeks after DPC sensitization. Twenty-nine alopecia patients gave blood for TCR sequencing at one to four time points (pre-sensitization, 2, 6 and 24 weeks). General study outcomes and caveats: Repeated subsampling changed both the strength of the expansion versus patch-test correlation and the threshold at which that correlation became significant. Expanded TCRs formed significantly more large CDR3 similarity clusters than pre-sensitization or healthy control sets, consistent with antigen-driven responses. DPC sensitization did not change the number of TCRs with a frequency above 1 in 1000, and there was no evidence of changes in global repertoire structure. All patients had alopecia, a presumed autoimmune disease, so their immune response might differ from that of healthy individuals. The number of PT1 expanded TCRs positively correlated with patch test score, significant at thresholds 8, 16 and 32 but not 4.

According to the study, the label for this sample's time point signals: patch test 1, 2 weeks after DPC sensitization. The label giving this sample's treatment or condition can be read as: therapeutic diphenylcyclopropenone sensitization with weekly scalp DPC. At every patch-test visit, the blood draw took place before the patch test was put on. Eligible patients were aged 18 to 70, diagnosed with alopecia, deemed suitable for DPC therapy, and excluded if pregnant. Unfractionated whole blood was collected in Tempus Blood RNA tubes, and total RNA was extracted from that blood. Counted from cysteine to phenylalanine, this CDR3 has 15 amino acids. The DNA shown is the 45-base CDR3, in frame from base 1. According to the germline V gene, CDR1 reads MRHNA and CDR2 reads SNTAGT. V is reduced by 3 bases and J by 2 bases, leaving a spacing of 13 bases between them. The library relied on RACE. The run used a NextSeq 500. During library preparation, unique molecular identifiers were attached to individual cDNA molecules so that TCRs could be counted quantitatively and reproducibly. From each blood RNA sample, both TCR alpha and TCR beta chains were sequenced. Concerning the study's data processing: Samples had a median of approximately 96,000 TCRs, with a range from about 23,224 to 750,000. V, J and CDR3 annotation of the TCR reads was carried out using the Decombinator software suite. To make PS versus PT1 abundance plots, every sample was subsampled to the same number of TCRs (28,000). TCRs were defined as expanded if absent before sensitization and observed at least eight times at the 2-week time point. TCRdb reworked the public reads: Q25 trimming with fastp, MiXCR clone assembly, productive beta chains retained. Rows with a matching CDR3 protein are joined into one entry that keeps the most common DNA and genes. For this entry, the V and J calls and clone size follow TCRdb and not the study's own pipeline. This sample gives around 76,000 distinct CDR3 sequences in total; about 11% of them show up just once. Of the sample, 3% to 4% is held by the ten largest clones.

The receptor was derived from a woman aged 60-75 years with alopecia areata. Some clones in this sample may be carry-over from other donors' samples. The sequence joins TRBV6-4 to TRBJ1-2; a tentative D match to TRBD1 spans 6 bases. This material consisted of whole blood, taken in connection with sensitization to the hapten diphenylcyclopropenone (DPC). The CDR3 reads CASSETGRGNYGYTF. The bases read TGTGCCAGCAGTGAAACAGGGAGGGGGAACTATGGCTACACCTTC.